The TCR beta chain described here comes from a study of cytomegalovirus exposure and HLA in healthy donors. Study-wide results and caveats: A further, later analysis showed that HLA-associated TCR beta chains (compared with equally common others) were more clonally expanded. Sequencing depth roughly uniform across donors was assumed in presence/absence analyses. In a later analysis, a missense DCLRE1C variant was linked to TCR beta V- and J-gene trimming.

CDR3 length: 13 residues. CDR1 is SGHNT and CDR2 is YENEEA in the germline V gene. V was shortened by 3 bases and J by 7 bases, with 9 bases between the two germline ends. Use of 60 Vbeta and 13 Jbeta primers characterized the PCR. Clones were sequenced by immunoSEQ multiplex PCR, and TCRdb holds only the in-frame ones, with some missing. The data hold about 150,000 clones, with nearly 10% observed a single time. Comments on this clone: What it binds is unknown.

Sequencing used PBMCs. The chain uses TRBV11-3 and TRBJ2-2, with TRBD2 as a possible D gene (5 bases). This TCR derives from a middle-aged man in good health and CMV-seronegative. The CDR3 loop reads CASSLRDIGELFF. CDR3 in DNA: TGTGCCAGCAGCTTGAGGGATATCGGGGAGCTGTTTTTT.